This record covers a single TCR beta chain. These data come from a study of shared T cell receptors in the human thymus. Profiled with immunoSEQ multiplex PCR; TCRdb holds only in-frame clones, not every one. This sample has about 660,000 clones; around 87% occur once, and the top ten carry more than 0.009%. The CDR3 extends over 15 amino acids. V was shortened by 4 bases and J by 5 bases, with 18 bases between the two germline ends. CDR1 and CDR2 (germline): SGHRS, YFSETQ. The same data also went into a second study, on human thymus T cells. Turning to that study: Samples came from healthy Finnish infants during open corrective cardiac surgery.

The V call is TRBV5-1, the J call TRBJ1-1; tentatively, D is TRBD1 (6 bases). The sequenced sample consisted of thymocytes. The sequence was obtained from a boy under two years old with a congenital heart defect. Here the CDR3 DNA reads TGCGCCAGCAGCGATGGCAGGGGTCGAATAACTGAAGCTTTCTTT. Translated, it gives CASSDGRGRITEAFF.